The clone carrying this T cell receptor beta chain was observed many times. A library of TCRbeta sequences, prepared with unique molecular identifiers, was generated. TCRdb called the PCR reads again in MiXCR, with one record for every CDR3 protein. The profile shows about 200,000 distinct CDR3 sequences, roughly 7% of them singletons. The sample belongs to a study of T-cell reconstitution after alpha-beta-depleted transplantation in children. This CDR3 is 18 amino acids long. Germline CDR1 reads MNHEY; CDR2 reads SVGEGT. After removal of 7 bases from V and 4 bases from J, the junction contained 11 bases not matched to a gene.

This chain uses TRBV6-2 or TRBV6-3 with TRBJ2-1; 15 nucleotides agree with TRBD2. The TCR comes from a boy aged 2 to 9 with acute lymphoblastic leukemia, due to receive a stem cell transplant. This material consisted of PBMCs, taken before TCRalphabeta/CD19-depleted stem cell transplant. CDR3 coding DNA: TGTGCCAGCACCAATCCGGGACTAGCGGGAGGAAAATACAATGAGCAGTTCTTC. The encoded protein is CASTNPGLAGGKYNEQFF.